One sample yielded the 7 T cell receptor beta chains listed below, sequenced in a study of vaccination effects on CD4 cells after COVID-19. Their cognate antigens are unknown. Produced via immunoSEQ multiplex PCR; TCRdb's table is partial and in-frame only. The sample includes about 61,000 clones, roughly 79% seen only once; the top ten take about 2.4%. After expansion with viral peptide pools in the ViraFEST assay, antigen-specific CD4+ T cells were sequenced. Isolating CD4+ T cells followed approximately nine days of culture. Sequenced here: CD4+ T cells from PBMCs cultured with HCoV-229E spike peptides, sampled before COVID-19 vaccination. These receptors were collected from a human donor who received a COVID-19 vaccine.

The chain has TRBV12-5 and TRBJ1-1; D not resolved. V was trimmed by 2 bases and J by 0 bases, leaving 4 bases between them. Germline lookup yields CDR1 LGHNT and CDR2 FRNRAP. The CDR3 totals 13 residues. DNA for the CDR3: TGTGCTAGTGGTTTGTACGTGAACACTGAAGCTTTCTTT. It encodes CASGLYVNTEAFF.

The chain combines TRBV5-1 with TRBJ1-6, with D perhaps TRBD1 (5 bases). The CDR3 has 15 amino acids. V lost 3 bases and J lost 9, with 16 bases in between. Germline CDR1 is SGHRS and CDR2 is YFSETQ. CDR3 nucleotides: TGCGCCAGCAGCTCGGGGCTCCTCGGCGGTTCACCCCTCCACTTT. Its translation is CASSSGLLGGSPLHF.

This chain links TRBV28 with TRBJ1-1, with D unclear. The germline V and J ends were trimmed by 3 bases and 11 bases, with 19 bases remaining between them. This CDR3 comprises 14 residues. Germline V gives CDR1 MDHEN, CDR2 SYDVKM. Here the CDR3 reads CASSLYLESFAAFF. The CDR3 DNA is TGTGCCAGCAGTTTGTATCTGGAAAGCTTCGCTGCTTTCTTT.

The chain combines TRBV9 with TRBJ2-5; TRBD2 matches at 10 bases. The J segment lost 4 bases and the V segment lost 0 bases, leaving 9 bases of the junction unmatched. This CDR3 is 17 amino acids long. Germline CDR1 and CDR2: SGDLS and YYNGEE. CDR3 coding DNA: TGTGCCAGCAGCGTAGGAACTAGCGGGGATACCCGAGAGACCCAGTACTTC. This encodes CASSVGTSGDTRETQYF. Supplemented by reference TRBV9 and TRBJ2-5, the full variable domain reads DSGVTQTPKHLITATGQRVTLRCSPRSGDLSVYWYQQSLDQGLQFLIQYYNGEERAKGNILERFSAQQFPDLHSELNLSSLELGDSALYFCASSVGTSGDTRETQYFGPGTRLLVL.

The chain recombines TRBV5-1 with TRBJ2-5; 14 bases agree with TRBD2. V gave up 4 bases and J gave up 2 bases; unmatched junction bases: 7. The CDR3 is made up of 17 amino acids. Germline assignment: CDR1 SGHRS and CDR2 YFSETQ. The CDR3 here is CASSTGLAGGTQETQYF. In DNA, the CDR3 is TGCGCCAGCAGCACCGGACTAGCGGGGGGAACTCAAGAGACCCAGTACTTC.

The chain employs TRBV19 and TRBJ1-2; D unclear. Germline V lookup: CDR1 LNHDA, CDR2 SQIVND (reference sequence). CDR3 length: 16 residues. V lost 3 bases, J lost 1 base, and 15 bases lay in between. The CDR3 region is CASSIGSLRINYGYTF. DNA of the CDR3: TGTGCCAGTAGTATTGGGAGTCTAAGGATTAACTATGGCTACACCTTC.

V usage is TRBV29-1 and J usage is TRBJ1-5; D is perhaps TRBD1 (5 bases). V lost 4 bases and J 0 bases, leaving 10 bases between the germline ends. The CDR3 loop spans 14 amino acids. Germline loops: CDR1 SQVTM, CDR2 ANQGSEA. The CDR3: CSVAQGNSNQPQHF. DNA of the CDR3: TGCAGCGTTGCCCAGGGAAATAGCAATCAGCCCCAGCATTTT.